This is a list of T cell receptor beta chains from one sample in a study of blood T cells in healthy people across ages. Via MiXCR, TCRdb re-called the 5' RACE reads, giving one row per CDR3 protein. The data hold 1.5 million to 2 million distinct CDR3 sequences, with about 30% observed a single time. The sample comprised blood. The receptors come from a woman in her thirties in good health. Both conserved end residues are part of each CDR3. The D gene is left open where the match is weak. Clone size is stated in some rows and not others, as once, few, many or a class when expanded.

clone size,V gene,J gene,D gene,CDR3 protein,CDR3 DNA
-,TRBV18,TRBJ2-7,-,CASSPVTLAAYEQYF,TGTGCCAGCTCACCCGTTACCCTTGCTGCCTACGAGCAGTACTTC
-,TRBV12-3/TRBV12-4,TRBJ2-4,-,CASSFAGAKNIQYF,TGTGCCAGCAGTTTTGCCGGAGCCAAAAACATTCAGTACTTC
many,TRBV9,TRBJ2-5,-,CASSGGGSSGETQYF,TGTGCCAGCAGCGGCGGAGGGAGTAGCGGAGAGACCCAGTACTTC
-,TRBV7-2,TRBJ2-5,-,CASSLAGGGKTQYF,TGTGCCAGCAGCTTAGCGGGAGGGGGAAAGACCCAGTACTTC
many,TRBV7-2,TRBJ2-7,-,CASSLGGASSYEQYF,TGTGCCAGCAGCTTAGGTGGGGCCAGCTCCTACGAGCAGTACTTC
-,TRBV24-1,TRBJ1-2,-,CATSDSRESRYTF,TGTGCCACCAGTGATTCCAGGGAAAGTCGCTACACCTTC
-,TRBV4-2,TRBJ2-7,TRBD2,CASSQEIRTSEDGGEQYF,TGTGCCAGCAGCCAAGAAATCAGGACTAGCGAGGATGGTGGCGAGCAGTACTTC
many,TRBV11-2,TRBJ2-7,TRBD1,CASIPIGGRGYEQYF,TGTGCCAGCATTCCCATAGGGGGCCGTGGCTACGAGCAGTACTTC
-,TRBV7-9,TRBJ2-4,-,CASSVDQRPPIQYF,TGTGCCAGCAGCGTGGACCAACGCCCCCCCATTCAGTACTTC
few,TRBV6-1,TRBJ2-3,TRBD2,CASRKPGTSGTDTQYF,TGTGCCAGCAGGAAACCCGGGACTAGCGGCACAGATACGCAGTATTTT
-,TRBV12-3/TRBV12-4,TRBJ2-5,-,CASSLLASQETQYF,TGTGCCAGCAGTTTACTTGCCAGCCAAGAGACCCAGTACTTC
-,TRBV7-2,TRBJ2-1,-,CASSLAVTRNEQFF,TGTGCCAGCAGCTTAGCGGTAACACGCAATGAGCAGTTCTTC
many,TRBV20-1,TRBJ2-1,-,CSALYNEQFF,TGCAGTGCTCTATACAATGAGCAGTTCTTC
-,TRBV20-1,TRBJ2-1,TRBD2,CSARLAGATSYNEQFF,TGCAGTGCTAGACTAGCGGGAGCCACCTCCTACAATGAGCAGTTCTTC
-,TRBV19,TRBJ2-1,TRBD1,CASSIPGQGWDEQFF,TGTGCCAGTAGTATACCAGGACAGGGATGGGATGAGCAGTTCTTC
few,TRBV12-3/TRBV12-4,TRBJ2-1,TRBD1,CASRVQGYNEQFF,TGTGCCAGCAGGGTACAGGGGTACAATGAGCAGTTCTTC
few,TRBV18,TRBJ2-5,-,CASSRDVGKKETQYF,TGTGCCAGCTCCCGGGATGTCGGAAAGAAAGAGACCCAGTACTTC
once,TRBV6-6,TRBJ2-4,-,CASRPGQGNNEQYF,TGTGCCAGCCGACCGGGACAAGGAAACAATGAGCAGTACTTC
-,TRBV5-1,TRBJ2-3,-,CASSLGYASTDTQYF,TGCGCCAGCAGCTTGGGCTATGCTAGCACAGATACGCAGTATTTT
many,TRBV20-1,TRBJ2-1,-,CSAAGSSYNEQFF,TGCAGTGCGGCGGGTAGCTCCTACAATGAGCAGTTCTTC
-,TRBV29-1,TRBJ1-1,-,CSVPTLGTEAFF,TGCAGCGTTCCTACCCTTGGGACTGAAGCTTTCTTT
-,TRBV29-1,TRBJ2-2,-,CSWGAETGELFF,TGCAGCTGGGGTGCGGAAACCGGGGAGCTGTTTTTT
-,TRBV5-1,TRBJ1-2,-,CVSSSPEGNYGYTF,TGCGTCAGCAGCTCTCCGGAGGGGAACTATGGCTACACCTTC
-,TRBV20-1,TRBJ2-7,TRBD2,CSARGTSGGYYEQYF,TGCAGTGCTAGAGGGACTAGCGGGGGGTACTACGAGCAGTACTTC
-,TRBV4-1,TRBJ1-4,-,CASSYTSNRSPNEKLFF,TGCGCCAGTAGTTACACTTCAAACAGGAGCCCTAATGAAAAACTGTTTTTT
few,TRBV5-1,TRBJ2-3,-,CASSLEELGTQYF,TGCGCCAGCAGCTTGGAGGAACTGGGGACGCAGTATTTT
-,TRBV5-1,TRBJ2-1,TRBD2,CASNVGGGGSLYNEQFF,TGCGCCAGCAATGTGGGTGGGGGGGGGTCCCTCTACAATGAGCAGTTCTTC
-,TRBV4-2,TRBJ1-5,-,CASSQEEGRGNQPQHF,TGTGCCAGCAGCCAAGAGGAGGGCAGGGGCAATCAGCCCCAGCATTTT
-,TRBV20-1,TRBJ2-5,TRBD1,CSARAWTGSYDQYF,TGCAGTGCTAGAGCCTGGACAGGGTCCTACGATCAGTACTTC
-,TRBV24-1,TRBJ2-3,TRBD2,CATSDPSSGYNTDAQYF,TGTGCCACCAGTGATCCATCTAGCGGGTACAACACAGATGCGCAGTATTTT
-,TRBV28,TRBJ2-7,TRBD1,CASSLSRDRVREQYF,TGTGCCAGCAGTTTATCTAGGGACAGGGTTCGCGAGCAGTACTTC
few,TRBV14,TRBJ2-5,TRBD1,CASSQGFLQGVQETQYF,TGTGCCAGCAGCCAAGGATTCTTACAGGGGGTTCAAGAGACCCAGTACTTC
few,TRBV7-2,TRBJ2-7,-,CASSLDSGGPNEQYF,TGTGCCAGCAGCTTAGATTCTGGCGGGCCAAATGAGCAGTACTTC
-,TRBV29-1,TRBJ2-1,-,CSVDQSSYNEQFF,TGCAGTGTTGACCAGAGCTCCTACAATGAGCAGTTCTTC
many,TRBV20-1,TRBJ2-5,-,CSAASRDDSHQETQYF,TGCAGTGCTGCCTCTAGAGATGACAGCCACCAAGAGACCCAGTACTTC
-,TRBV6-5,TRBJ2-4,TRBD2,CASRGLAGGNYNEQYF,TGTGCCAGCAGGGGTCTGGCGGGAGGAAACTACAATGAGCAGTACTTC
-,TRBV11-2,TRBJ2-2,TRBD1,CASSFGTGATGELFF,TGTGCCAGCAGCTTCGGGACAGGGGCCACCGGGGAGCTGTTTTTT
few,TRBV7-2,TRBJ2-1,-,CASSINRAGGNEQFF,TGTGCCAGCAGTATTAATCGAGCGGGTGGTAATGAGCAGTTCTTC
-,TRBV7-2,TRBJ2-7,TRBD2,CASSLHGTSGRANEQYF,TGTGCCAGCAGCCTCCACGGGACTAGCGGGAGGGCCAACGAGCAGTACTTC
-,TRBV30,TRBJ2-2,-,CAWSVHGGGKDTGELFF,TGTGCCTGGAGTGTACACGGGGGAGGAAAGGACACCGGGGAGCTGTTTTTT
-,TRBV12-3/TRBV12-4,TRBJ2-3,-,CASSLTPVTDTQYF,TGTGCCAGCAGTTTAACGCCGGTCACAGATACGCAGTATTTT
many,TRBV5-1,TRBJ1-2,TRBD1,CASGIGGGGYTF,TGCGCCAGCGGAATAGGGGGCGGAGGCTACACCTTC
few,TRBV6-1,TRBJ2-1,-,CAGSEALLPSYNEQFF,TGTGCCGGCAGTGAAGCGCTCCTACCCTCCTACAATGAGCAGTTCTTC
many,TRBV20-1,TRBJ1-4,-,CSARESPWTANEKLFF,TGCAGTGCTAGAGAGTCGCCCTGGACAGCTAATGAAAAACTGTTTTTT
few,TRBV25-1,TRBJ2-7,TRBD1,CASSDSAQGHYEQYF,TGTGCCAGCAGTGATAGTGCACAGGGGCACTACGAGCAGTACTTC
few,TRBV28,TRBJ2-1,-,CASSLSAGLFNEQFF,TGTGCCAGCAGTTTATCGGCAGGCCTATTCAATGAGCAGTTCTTC
few,TRBV20-1,TRBJ1-5,-,CSAPGTQRSNQPQHF,TGCAGTGCGCCCGGGACCCAGAGGAGCAATCAGCCCCAGCATTTT